This T cell receptor (beta chain) was captured in a study of early T cells in non-severe SARS-CoV-2 infection. There are many counts of this clonotype. TCRdb re-derived calls from the 5' RACE reads in MiXCR, one entry per CDR3 protein. The top ten clones hold 15% to 20% of a sample with approximately 39,000 distinct CDR3 sequences, approximately 4.6% of them seen once. V dropped 5 bases and J dropped 4 bases, with 11 bases sitting between them. Germline values: CDR1 DFQATT, CDR2 SNEGSKA (reference sequence). The CDR3 has 12 residues. The sequence was obtained from an adult who was a healthcare worker with PCR-confirmed SARS-CoV-2 infection or an uninfected control (not recorded which). Material: whole blood. The chain has TRBV20-1 and TRBJ1-2; no firm D call. The CDR3 reads CSAPREIYGYTF. The CDR3 DNA follows: TGCAGTGCTCCGAGAGAAATCTATGGCTACACCTTC.